The 15 T cell receptor beta chains listed next were all sequenced from one sample in a study of regulatory T cells in long-lasting Graves disease. Specified time point: newly diagnosed GD, antithyroid drugs for less than 3 months. Preparation of the TCR library used RNA extracted from PBMCs. Building of the TCR beta libraries involved iRepertoire HTBI primers and Arm-PCR of CDR3 regions. TCRdb independently ran MiXCR on the multiplex PCR reads; one entry per CDR3 protein. The table shows approximately 560,000 distinct CDR3 sequences, with approximately 16% occurring only once. This sample also belongs to another study, concerning T cells in Graves' hyperthyroidism and ophthalmopathy.

The specimen comprised peripheral blood mononuclear cells (PBMCs), sampled at new diagnosis, from a patient treated with antithyroid drugs. The receptors were sampled from a man between 18 and 29 years old with Graves disease.

This clonotype has just a few counts. The V call is TRBV5-1, the J call TRBJ2-5, with a weak D call TRBD2 (7 bases). With 0 bases removed from V and 2 bases from J, the gap between germline ends came to 14 bases. CDR1 is SGHRS, CDR2 YFSETQ, per germline. This CDR3 region has 16 residues. Here the CDR3 reads CASSLVGGGDQETQYF. In DNA form, the CDR3 reads TGCGCCAGCAGCTTGGTAGGAGGGGGGGATCAAGAGACCCAGTACTTC.

The sample holds many counts of this clonotype. The chain has TRBV5-1 and TRBJ2-1; D is possibly TRBD2 (5 bases). In germline, CDR1 is SGHRS, CDR2 YFSETQ. The CDR3 spans 14 residues. V lost 0 bases, J lost 6 bases, and 10 bases lay in between. The chain's CDR3 is CASSLAGVANEQFF. In DNA, the CDR3 is TGCGCCAGCAGCTTGGCCGGGGTAGCCAATGAGCAGTTCTTC.

This clonotype was detected many times. This rearrangement joins TRBV20-1 to TRBJ1-1, with 10 bases that match TRBD1. The V and J ends lost 5 bases and 7 bases, in that order; junction bases with no gene match: 19. Germline CDR1 reads DFQATT; CDR2 reads SNEGSKA (reference sequence). The CDR3 consists of 17 residues. This chain's CDR3 is CSALLTGTGDWVREAFF. CDR3 DNA sequence: TGCAGTGCTTTACTCACCGGGACAGGGGATTGGGTTCGTGAAGCTTTCTTT.

This clonotype has just a few counts. This chain connects TRBV9 to TRBJ2-2, with 11 positions matching TRBD2. The length of the CDR3 is 17 residues. CDR1 is SGDLS, CDR2 YYNGEE, per germline. J was trimmed by 6 bases and V by 0 bases; bases with no gene match: 7. The CDR3 sequence: CASSVASQTSGAGELFF. The CDR3 nucleotides are TGTGCCAGCAGCGTAGCTTCCCAGACTAGCGGGGCCGGGGAGCTGTTTTTT.

This clonotype was counted many times. The genes are TRBV6-5 and TRBJ2-1; no clear D. This CDR3 has 12 amino acids. Germline V gives CDR1 MNHEY, CDR2 SVGAGI. With 0 bases removed from V and 6 bases from J, the gap between germline ends came to 3 bases. This chain's CDR3 is CASSYSGNEQFF. In nucleotides, the CDR3 is TGTGCCAGCAGTTACTCCGGCAATGAGCAGTTCTTC.

The rearrangement links TRBV2 to TRBJ1-5, with D possibly TRBD1 on 6 matching bases. The germline V gene encodes CDR1 SNHLY and CDR2 FYNNEI. V was trimmed by 4 bases and J by 0 bases, leaving 16 bases between them. The CDR3 spans 17 residues. The CDR3, as DNA: TGTGCCAGCAGTGGACCGGAGGGGGTCTATAGCAATCAGCCCCAGCATTTT. Protein sequence: CASSGPEGVYSNQPQHF. Looking up the rest from reference TRBV2 and TRBJ1-5 gives the full variable domain: EPEVTQTPSHQVTQMGQEVILRCVPISNHLYFYWYRQILGQKVEFLVSFYNNEISEKSEIFDDQFSVERPDGSNFTLKIRSTKLEDSAMYFCASSGPEGVYSNQPQHFGDGTRLSIL.

This clonotype was seen ten or more times. CDR3 in amino acids: CASRGSRDGGEAFF. The DNA of the CDR3 is TGTGCCAGCAGGGGATCCCGTGATGGGGGTGAAGCTTTCTTT. The J gene is TRBJ1-1, the V gene TRBV7-3; a possible D gene is TRBD1 (5 bases). Germline CDR1 is SGHTA and CDR2 is FQGTGA. The CDR3 is 14 residues long. The ends were cut back, 6 bases at V and 7 bases at J, with 18 bases in the middle. The full variable domain, rest sourced from reference TRBV7-3 and TRBJ1-1, is GAGVSQTPSNKVTEKGKYVELRCDPISGHTALYWYRQSLGQGPEFLIYFQGTGAADDSGLPNDRFFAVRPEGSVSTLKIQRTERGDSAVYLCASRGSRDGGEAFFGQGTRLTVV.

This clonotype was seen many times. The rearrangement uses TRBV5-1 and TRBJ2-4; D possibly corresponds to TRBD1 (6 bases). Trimming took 1 base from V and 3 from J, leaving 11 bases between them. Looked up from germline, CDR1 is SGHRS and CDR2 is YFSETQ. This CDR3 comprises 15 residues. CDR3 sequence reads: CASSLLSGDKNIQYF. The CDR3, as DNA: TGCGCCAGCAGCTTGCTGTCAGGGGACAAAAACATTCAGTACTTC.

V and J are TRBV6-1 and TRBJ1-3; weak D call: TRBD1 (6 bases). CDR3 size: 16 residues. The V and J ends lost 6 bases and 0 bases respectively, with 15 bases between them. Germline V gene sequence: CDR1 MNHNS, CDR2 SASEGT. The CDR3 is CASRLRQASSGNTIYF. CDR3 DNA: TGTGCCAGCAGACTCCGACAGGCAAGCTCTGGAAACACCATATATTTT.

This clonotype was detected only a few times. V gene TRBV7-9 combines with J gene TRBJ2-1; TRBD2 matches at 7 bases. V lost 8 bases, J lost 8 bases, and 9 bases stayed unmatched. The CDR3 runs 13 residues. Germline assignment: CDR1 SEHNR and CDR2 FQNEAQ (reference sequence). The CDR3 DNA sequence: TGTGCCAGCGGACTAGTTTCCAGCTATGAGCAGTTCTTC. This sequence encodes CASGLVSSYEQFF.

This clonotype was picked up a small number of times. V usage is TRBV24-1 and J usage is TRBJ1-4; D remains unclear. The ends were cut back, 4 bases at V and 6 bases at J, with 17 bases in the middle. This CDR3 spans 16 amino acids. Germline V gene lookup returns CDR1 KGHDR and CDR2 SFDVKD. The CDR3 region has the DNA TGTGCCACCAGTGAATCGACAAGCCCTTTTGATGAAAAACTGTTTTTT. Amino acids: CATSESTSPFDEKLFF.

In its sample, this clonotype was seen a few times. The gene calls are TRBV2 and TRBJ1-4, with a possible D match to TRBD1 (5 bases). V was clipped by 6 bases and J by 8 bases, with 16 bases between them. This CDR3 is 14 amino acids long. CDR1 is SNHLY, CDR2 FYNNEI, per germline. The CDR3 sequence: CASRALGRGEKLFF. CDR3 nucleotides: TGTGCCAGCAGAGCATTGGGCCGGGGGGAAAAACTGTTTTTT.

This chain links TRBV7-9 with TRBJ1-4; 7 bases agree with TRBD1. This CDR3 has 17 residues. Germline V gene data show CDR1 as SEHNR and CDR2 as FQNEAQ (reference sequence). J gave up 8 bases and V 4 bases, and 16 bases lay outside the gene matches. The CDR3 region is CASSSYPTDRVIEKLFF. CDR3 nucleotide sequence: TGTGCCAGCAGCTCCTACCCCACCGACAGGGTGATCGAAAAACTGTTTTTT.

J is TRBJ2-5 and V is TRBV7-3, with TRBD2 matching over 8 bases. V lost 5 bases to trimming and J lost 2 bases; unmatched junction nucleotides: 7. The germline gives CDR1 SGHTA, CDR2 FQGTGA. The CDR3 has 15 residues. The CDR3 is CASSATSGQQETQYF. The DNA of the CDR3 is TGTGCCAGCAGCGCCACTAGCGGACAACAAGAGACCCAGTACTTC. Complete variable domain (other parts from reference TRBV7-3 and TRBJ2-5): GAGVSQTPSNKVTEKGKYVELRCDPISGHTALYWYRQSLGQGPEFLIYFQGTGAADDSGLPNDRFFAVRPEGSVSTLKIQRTERGDSAVYLCASSATSGQQETQYFGPGTRLLVL.

This clonotype was found many times. The gene calls are TRBV27 and TRBJ1-5, with D perhaps TRBD1 (6 bases). Per the germline V gene, CDR1 is MNHEY and CDR2 is SMNVEV (reference sequence). V shed 5 bases and J shed 4 bases, with 12 bases lying between them. This CDR3 has 14 amino acids. The CDR3 is CASSRTTGNQPQHF. The DNA for the CDR3 is TGTGCCAGCAGTCGAACGACAGGTAATCAGCCCCAGCATTTT.